The clone carrying this T cell receptor (beta chain) was detected only a few times. The data derive from a study of blood T cell repertoires in COVID-19. Across the whole study: PBMCs, B-cell-depleted T cells, or T cells provided the cDNA or gDNA that made up the material.

TCRdb keeps only in-frame clones here, not all; method: immunoSEQ multiplex PCR. This sample has 150,000 or so clones; about 91% occur once, and the top ten carry roughly 1.5%. The CDR3 has 14 residues. V lost 5 bases, J lost 10 bases, and 18 bases lay in between. Germline loops: CDR1 MNHEY, CDR2 SVGEGT. The clonotype comes from a woman aged 50 to 65 with acute or convalescent COVID-19. The chain has TRBV6-2 or TRBV6-3 and TRBJ1-5; maybe TRBD1 (5 bases). Sequenced input: peripheral blood. The CDR3 sequence is CASSQDTSILPQHF. The CDR3 coding sequence is TGTGCCAGCAGTCAGGACACCTCAATCCTCCCCCAGCATTTT.